This entry lists 6 T cell receptor beta chains sequenced from one sample in a study of T cells after yellow fever vaccination. Each CDR3 protein gets one entry after TCRdb re-called the 5' RACE reads with MiXCR. The sample contains about 99,000 distinct CDR3 sequences, roughly 6% of which appear only once. Sequences were derived from CD8+ T cells sorted from PBMCs, sampled 10 days after the yellow fever booster vaccination. These receptors were obtained from a young man who received the YFV17D yellow fever vaccine.

The chain links TRBV7-2 to TRBJ2-1, with 11 bases that match TRBD2. The V gene's germline CDR1 is SGHTA and CDR2 FQGNSA. The CDR3 sequence is 16 residues long. V trimming: 5 bases; J trimming: 5 bases; junction bases outside the gene matches: 8. The CDR3 DNA is TGTGCCAGCAGCGGACGACTAGCGGGATTGAACAATGAGCAGTTCTTC. It codes for CASSGRLAGLNNEQFF.

This clonotype came up many times. The chain couples TRBV4-2 to TRBJ2-3; 12 bases map to TRBD2. Germline V gene lookup returns CDR1 LGHNA and CDR2 YNFKEQ. J was trimmed by 2 bases and V by 4 bases; bases with no gene match: 4. The CDR3 spans 16 residues. The CDR3 reads CASSLLAGGSTDTQYF. In DNA, the CDR3 is TGTGCCAGCAGCCTCCTAGCGGGGGGGTCCACAGATACGCAGTATTTT.

This clonotype was counted ten times or more. V and J are TRBV7-2 and TRBJ1-4, with a tentative D call TRBD1 (6 bases). The CDR3 loop spans 17 amino acids. Germline CDR1 is SGHTA and CDR2 is FQGNSA. V dropped 0 bases and J dropped 3 bases, with 14 bases sitting between them. CDR3 loop: CASSLAWGAAPNEKLFF. Here the CDR3 DNA reads TGTGCCAGCAGCTTAGCGTGGGGGGCCGCACCTAATGAAAAACTGTTTTTT.

This clonotype has a handful of counts. The chain links TRBV11-2 to TRBJ2-7; D is undetermined. The V gene lost 1 base and the J gene lost 7 bases, with 11 bases spanning the gap. Germline CDR1 and CDR2: SGHAT and FQNNGV. The CDR3 runs to 13 residues. The CDR3 coding sequence is TGTGCCAGCAGCTTAGGGCCGGGTTGGGAGCAGTACTTC. This sequence encodes CASSLGPGWEQYF.

This clonotype has more than one count but fewer than ten. This rearrangement joins TRBV7-9 to TRBJ1-3, with D perhaps TRBD1 (6 bases). This CDR3 region has 14 residues. Germline CDR1 reads SEHNR; CDR2 reads FQNEAQ (reference sequence). V was clipped by 3 bases and J by 4 bases, with 10 bases between them. The CDR3 bases are TGTGCCAGCAGCTTGACAGGTCACGGAAACACCATATATTTT. Encoded protein: CASSLTGHGNTIYF.

This clonotype came up a few times. The chain is built from TRBV9 and TRBJ2-1; D is perhaps TRBD1 (6 bases). Per the germline V gene, CDR1 is SGDLS and CDR2 is YYNGEE. There are 14 residues in the CDR3. V was clipped by 4 bases and J by 5 bases, with 13 bases between them. CDR3 loop: CASSPHRENNEQFF. The CDR3 region has the DNA TGTGCCAGCAGCCCCCACAGGGAAAACAATGAGCAGTTCTTC.